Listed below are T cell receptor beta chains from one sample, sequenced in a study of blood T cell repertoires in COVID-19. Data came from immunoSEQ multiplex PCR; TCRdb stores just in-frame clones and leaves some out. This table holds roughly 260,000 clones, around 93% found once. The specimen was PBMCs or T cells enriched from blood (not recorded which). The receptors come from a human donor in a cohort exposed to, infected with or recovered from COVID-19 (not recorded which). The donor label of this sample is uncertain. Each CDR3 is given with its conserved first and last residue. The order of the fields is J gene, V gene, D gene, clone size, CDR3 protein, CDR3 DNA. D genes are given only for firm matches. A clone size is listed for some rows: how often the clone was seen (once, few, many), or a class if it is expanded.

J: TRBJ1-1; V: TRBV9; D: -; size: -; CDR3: CAAGSGNTEAFF; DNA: TGTGCCGCGGGTTCTGGGAACACTGAAGCTTTCTTT
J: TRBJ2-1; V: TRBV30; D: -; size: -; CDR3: CAWSAGQSSKQFF; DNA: TGTGCCTGGAGTGCAGGACAGTCGAGCAAGCAGTTCTTC
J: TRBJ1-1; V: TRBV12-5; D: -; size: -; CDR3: CASGLSLRGLGVTRTEAFF; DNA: TGTGCTAGTGGTTTGTCGCTCAGGGGCTTGGGGGTCACTCGCACTGAAGCTTTCTTT
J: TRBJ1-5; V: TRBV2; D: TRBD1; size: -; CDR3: CASSEEEAGGEPQHF; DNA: TGTGCCAGCAGTGAAGAGGAGGCAGGGGGCGAGCCCCAGCATTTT
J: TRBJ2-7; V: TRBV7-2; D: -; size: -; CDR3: CASSLRQPSSEQYF; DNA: TGTGCCAGCAGCTTACGTCAACCGAGCTCCGAGCAGTACTTC
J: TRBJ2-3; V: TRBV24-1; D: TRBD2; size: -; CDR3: CATSDSTGGGIADTQYF; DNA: TGTGCCACCAGTGATTCCACTGGCGGGGGGATAGCAGATACGCAGTATTTT
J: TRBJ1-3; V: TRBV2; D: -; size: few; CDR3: CASSSDSRNTIYF; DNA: TGTGCCAGCAGTTCCGACAGTCGTAACACCATATATTTT
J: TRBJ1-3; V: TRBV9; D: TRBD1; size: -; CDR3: CASSPRQGTGNTIYF; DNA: TGTGCCAGCAGCCCAAGACAGGGTACTGGAAACACCATATATTTT
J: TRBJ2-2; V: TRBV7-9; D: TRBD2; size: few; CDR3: CASSSYRTSVSGELFF; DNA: TGTGCCAGCAGTTCCTACCGCACTAGCGTCTCCGGGGAGCTGTTTTTT
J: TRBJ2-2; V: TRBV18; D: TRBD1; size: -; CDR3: CATQTQGDAGELFF; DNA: TGTGCCACACAGACCCAGGGGGACGCCGGGGAGCTGTTTTTT
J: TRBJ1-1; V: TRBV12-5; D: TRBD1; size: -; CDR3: CASGLVGPMGQGMTEAFF; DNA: TGTGCTAGTGGTTTGGTAGGTCCGATGGGACAGGGGATGACTGAAGCTTTCTTT
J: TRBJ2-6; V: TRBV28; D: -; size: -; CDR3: CASSGYREGGANVLTF; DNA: TGTGCCAGCAGTGGATACAGGGAGGGTGGGGCCAACGTCCTGACTTTC
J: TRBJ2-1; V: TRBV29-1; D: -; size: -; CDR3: CSVEGLGALEQFF; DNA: TGCAGCGTTGAAGGTCTGGGGGCGCTTGAGCAGTTCTTC
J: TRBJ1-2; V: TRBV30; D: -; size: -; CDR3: CAWSFYGQQKAYGYTF; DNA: TGTGCCTGGAGTTTTTACGGACAACAAAAGGCCTATGGCTACACCTTC
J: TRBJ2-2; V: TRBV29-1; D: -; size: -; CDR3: CSVVAGELFF; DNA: TGCAGCGTTGTCGCCGGGGAGCTGTTTTTT
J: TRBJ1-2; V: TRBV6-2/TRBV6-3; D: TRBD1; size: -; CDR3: CASSQFPGQGEGYTF; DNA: TGTGCCAGCAGCCAATTTCCGGGACAGGGTGAGGGCTACACCTTC
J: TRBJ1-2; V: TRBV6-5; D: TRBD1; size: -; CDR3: CASRPDRDHYGYTF; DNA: TGTGCCAGCAGACCCGACAGGGACCACTATGGCTACACCTTC
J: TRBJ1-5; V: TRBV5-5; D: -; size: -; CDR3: CASSMTRGGNQPQHF; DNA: TGTGCCAGCAGCATGACTAGGGGAGGCAATCAGCCCCAGCATTTT
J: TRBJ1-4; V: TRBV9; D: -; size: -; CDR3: CASSVGTANEKLFF; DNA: TGTGCCAGCAGCGTAGGAACAGCAAATGAAAAACTGTTTTTT
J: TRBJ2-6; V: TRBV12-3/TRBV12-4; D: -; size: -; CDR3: CASSFSGANVLTF; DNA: TGTGCCAGCAGTTTCTCCGGGGCCAACGTCCTGACTTTC
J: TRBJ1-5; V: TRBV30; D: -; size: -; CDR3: CAWSVHSNQPQHF; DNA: TGTGCCTGGAGTGTACATAGCAATCAGCCCCAGCATTTT
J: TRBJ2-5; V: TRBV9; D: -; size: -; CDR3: CASSVGPVGGQAQETQYF; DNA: TGTGCCAGCAGCGTAGGACCCGTCGGGGGGCAGGCCCAAGAGACCCAGTACTTC
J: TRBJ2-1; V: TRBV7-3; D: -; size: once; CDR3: CASSLTFRRGAYNEQFF; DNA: TGTGCCAGCAGCTTAACGTTCAGGCGGGGAGCCTACAATGAGCAGTTCTTC
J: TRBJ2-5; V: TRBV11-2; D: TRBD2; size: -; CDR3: CASSLAWTSETQYF; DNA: TGTGCCAGCAGCTTAGCGTGGACTAGCGAGACCCAGTACTTC
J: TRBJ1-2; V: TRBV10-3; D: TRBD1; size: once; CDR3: CAISDDRGGYTF; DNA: TGTGCCATCAGTGACGACAGGGGTGGCTACACCTTC
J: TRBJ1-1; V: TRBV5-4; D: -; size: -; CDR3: CASSSSTGLLGGAFF; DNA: TGTGCCAGCAGCTCTTCGACAGGTCTCCTCGGGGGGGCTTTCTTT
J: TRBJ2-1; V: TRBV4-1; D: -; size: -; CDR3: CASRRARGNNEQFF; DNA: TGCGCCAGCAGACGAGCTAGGGGGAACAATGAGCAGTTCTTC
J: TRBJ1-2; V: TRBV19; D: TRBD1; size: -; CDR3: CASSIGTGGVGYTF; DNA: TGTGCCAGTAGTATAGGGACAGGGGGCGTTGGCTACACCTTC
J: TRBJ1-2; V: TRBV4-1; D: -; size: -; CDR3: CASSVGHEVLYGYTF; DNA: TGCGCCAGCAGCGTGGGACACGAAGTTCTCTATGGCTACACCTTC
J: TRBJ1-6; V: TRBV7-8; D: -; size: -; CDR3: CASSLTANSPLHF; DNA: TGTGCCAGCAGCTTAACAGCTAATTCACCCCTCCACTTT
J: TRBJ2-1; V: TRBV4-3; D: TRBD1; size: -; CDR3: CASSPGGRLVYNEQFF; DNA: TGCGCCAGCAGCCCAGGGGGCCGCTTGGTGTACAATGAGCAGTTCTTC
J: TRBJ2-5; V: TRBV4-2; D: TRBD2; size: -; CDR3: CASSQGLGTSGETQYF; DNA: TGTGCCAGCAGCCAGGGACTCGGGACTAGTGGAGAGACCCAGTACTTC
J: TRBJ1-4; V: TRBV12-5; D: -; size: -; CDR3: CASGLELIATMNEKLFF; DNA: TGTGCTAGTGGTCTAGAGCTAATTGCAACTATGAATGAAAAACTGTTTTTT
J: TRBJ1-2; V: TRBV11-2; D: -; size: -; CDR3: CASRPIGVYSYTF; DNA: TGTGCCAGCAGACCTATCGGGGTTTATAGCTACACCTTC
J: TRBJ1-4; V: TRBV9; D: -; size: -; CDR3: CASSRATNEKLFF; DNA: TGTGCCAGCAGCCGGGCAACTAATGAAAAACTGTTTTTT
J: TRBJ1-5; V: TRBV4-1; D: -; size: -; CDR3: CASSQPRRRGDNQPQHF; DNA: TGCGCCAGCAGCCAACCGAGGAGGCGGGGGGACAATCAGCCCCAGCATTTT
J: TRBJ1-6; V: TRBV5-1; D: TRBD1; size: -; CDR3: CASSGDRRTNSPLHF; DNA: TGCGCCAGCAGCGGGGACAGGAGAACCAATTCACCCCTCCACTTT
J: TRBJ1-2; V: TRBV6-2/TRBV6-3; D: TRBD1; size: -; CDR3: CASSYQGTASF; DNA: TGTGCCAGCAGTTACCAAGGGACAGCGAGCTTC
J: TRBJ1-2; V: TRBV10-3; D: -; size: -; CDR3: CAISESTGNGYTF; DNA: TGTGCCATCAGTGAGTCAACGGGGAACGGCTACACCTTC
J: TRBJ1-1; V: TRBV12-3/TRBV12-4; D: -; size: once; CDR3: CASAGGGQAFF; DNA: TGTGCCAGCGCGGGGGGCGGCCAAGCTTTCTTT
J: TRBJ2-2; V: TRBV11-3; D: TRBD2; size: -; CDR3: CASSLAGLGTGELFF; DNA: TGTGCCAGCAGCTTAGCGGGACTAGGTACCGGGGAGCTGTTTTTT
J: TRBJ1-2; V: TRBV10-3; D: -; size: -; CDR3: CAISGNFGRGGYTF; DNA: TGTGCCATCAGTGGCAACTTCGGGCGAGGGGGCTACACCTTC
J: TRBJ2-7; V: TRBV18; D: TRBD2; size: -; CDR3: CASSPPASGGTYEQYF; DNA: TGTGCCAGCTCACCACCCGCTAGCGGGGGTACCTACGAGCAGTACTTC
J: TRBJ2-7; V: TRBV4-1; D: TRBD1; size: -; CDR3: CASSQEKYRGNTYEQYF; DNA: TGCGCCAGCAGCCAAGAAAAGTACAGGGGGAATACCTACGAGCAGTACTTC
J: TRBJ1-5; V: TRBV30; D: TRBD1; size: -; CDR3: CAWTPGTGFSNQPQHF; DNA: TGTGCCTGGACCCCCGGGACAGGGTTCAGCAATCAGCCCCAGCATTTT
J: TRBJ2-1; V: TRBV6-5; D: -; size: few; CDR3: CAVPRGGGLGNEQFF; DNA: TGTGCCGTCCCACGAGGTGGGGGCCTGGGCAATGAGCAGTTCTTC
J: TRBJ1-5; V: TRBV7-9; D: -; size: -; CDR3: CASSFYLQPQHF; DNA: TGTGCCAGCAGCTTCTATCTCCAGCCCCAGCATTTT
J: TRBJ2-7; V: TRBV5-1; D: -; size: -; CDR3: CASSLHGEPYEQYF; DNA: TGCGCCAGCAGCTTGCACGGGGAACCGTACGAGCAGTACTTC
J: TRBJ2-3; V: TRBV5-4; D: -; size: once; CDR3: CASSLAGGGADTQYF; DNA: TGTGCCAGCAGCTTGGCAGGCGGGGGCGCAGATACGCAGTATTTT
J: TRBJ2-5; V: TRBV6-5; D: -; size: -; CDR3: CASSYTGALGGSGQYF; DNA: TGTGCCAGCAGTTACACTGGGGCCCTCGGGGGTAGTGGCCAGTACTTC
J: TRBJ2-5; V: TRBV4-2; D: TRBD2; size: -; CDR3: CASSQERGGGTQYF; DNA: TGTGCCAGCAGCCAAGAACGGGGGGGAGGGACCCAGTACTTC
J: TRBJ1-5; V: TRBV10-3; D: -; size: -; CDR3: CAISGGGGQPQHF; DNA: TGTGCCATCAGTGGGGGAGGGGGTCAGCCCCAGCATTTT
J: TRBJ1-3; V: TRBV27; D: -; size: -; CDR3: CASSLSSQFGNTIYF; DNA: TGTGCCAGCAGTTTATCGAGCCAATTTGGAAACACCATATATTTT
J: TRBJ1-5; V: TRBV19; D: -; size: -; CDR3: CATRIRRREGNQPQHF; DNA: TGTGCCACCCGTATACGAAGACGGGAGGGAAATCAGCCCCAGCATTTT
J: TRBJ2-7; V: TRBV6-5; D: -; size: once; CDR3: CASSRGTATYEQYF; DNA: TGTGCCAGCTCACGCGGGACAGCGACTTACGAGCAGTACTTC
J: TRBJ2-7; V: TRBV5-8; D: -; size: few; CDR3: CASSPARGGIYEQYF; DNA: TGTGCCAGCAGCCCCGCTCGTGGGGGGATTTACGAGCAGTACTTC
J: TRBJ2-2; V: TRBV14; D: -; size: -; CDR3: CASSQGLNTGELFF; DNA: TGTGCCAGCAGCCAAGGGCTTAACACCGGGGAGCTGTTTTTT